One and the same sample provided the 11 T cell receptor beta chains below, sequenced in a study of cytomegalovirus exposure and HLA in healthy donors. It was with 60 Vbeta and 13 Jbeta primers that the PCR ran. Assay: immunoSEQ multiplex PCR; the TCRdb copy retains only in-frame clones and omits some. The table includes around 210,000 clones, more than 70% detected once. Sample: PBMCs. The receptors shown here come from a boy between 10 and 17 years old in good health and CMV-seronegative.

This sequence joins TRBV10-2 and TRBJ1-2, with D possibly being TRBD1 (5 bases). This CDR3 is built from 17 residues. V lost 3 bases and J 3 bases, leaving 20 bases between the germline ends. Germline CDR1 is WSHSY and CDR2 is SAAADI. The CDR3 loop is CASSDPERRGSYYGYTF. CDR3 nucleotide sequence: TGCGCCAGCAGTGATCCCGAAAGGAGGGGAAGTTACTATGGCTACACCTTC.

This clone was recorded a few times. The chain carries TRBV4-1 and TRBJ1-5, with D possibly being TRBD1 (6 bases). CDR3 length equals 18 residues. The V gene lost 3 bases and the J gene lost 5 bases, with 23 bases spanning the gap. Germline CDR1 MGHRA, CDR2 YSYEKL. This CDR3 is CASSHGSVSGQKDQPQHF. The CDR3 region has the DNA TGCGCCAGCAGCCACGGATCAGTAAGCGGACAGAAGGATCAGCCCCAGCATTTT.

This sequence joins TRBV27 and TRBJ1-2, with 9 bases identical to TRBD1. The CDR3 is 13 residues long. The V segment lost 4 bases and the J segment 6 bases; nucleotides outside the gene matches: 3. Germline CDR1 is MNHEY and CDR2 is SMNVEV (reference sequence). The CDR3 region has the DNA TGTGCCAGCAGTTGGACAGGGGCCCATGGCTACACCTTC. This gives the protein CASSWTGAHGYTF.

The gene calls are TRBV6-1 and TRBJ1-1, with D maybe TRBD1 (6 bases). The germline V gene encodes CDR1 MNHNS and CDR2 SASEGT. Trimming cost V 5 bases and J 4 bases, with 14 bases left between them. The CDR3 runs to 14 residues. The DNA for the CDR3 is TGTGCCAGCAGTTTGACAGGATTCTTCACTGAAGCTTTCTTT. Residues: CASSLTGFFTEAFF.

The rearrangement links TRBV6-6 to TRBJ1-2; 9 bases map to TRBD1. J lost 5 bases, V lost 2 bases, and 3 bases had no gene match. The CDR3 has 14 amino acids. Per germline, CDR1 MNHNY and CDR2 SVGAGI (reference sequence). CDR3 coding DNA: TGTGCCAGCAGTTACGCGGGACAGGGATATGGCTACACCTTC. It is translated as CASSYAGQGYGYTF.

This clone turned up a few times. This chain uses TRBV6-5 with TRBJ1-1; unclear D gene. With 1 base removed from V and 7 bases from J, the gap between germline ends came to 4 bases. Germline V lookup: CDR1 MNHEY, CDR2 SVGAGI. The CDR3 length is 11 residues. The CDR3 DNA reads TGTGCCAGCAGTTACTTCAATGAAGCTTTCTTT. Encoded protein: CASSYFNEAFF.

The V call is TRBV11-2, the J call TRBJ2-7; D perhaps matches TRBD1 (8 bases). The CDR3 is made up of 18 amino acids. CDR1 and CDR2 (germline): SGHAT, FQNNGV. The germline V and J ends were trimmed by 3 bases and 3 bases, with 24 bases remaining between them. This chain's CDR3 is CASSFEKGEGQDYYEQYF. Here the CDR3 DNA reads TGTGCCAGCAGCTTCGAAAAGGGGGAGGGACAGGATTACTACGAGCAGTACTTC.

This clone occurred a few times. The rearrangement joins TRBV27 to TRBJ1-1; possibly TRBD1 for D (6 bases). The CDR3 spans 11 residues. Germline V gene sequence: CDR1 MNHEY, CDR2 SMNVEV (reference sequence). Trimming cost V 2 bases and J 8 bases, with 6 bases left between them. CDR3 sequence reads: CASSLGTEAFF. Here the CDR3 DNA reads TGTGCCAGCAGTTTAGGGACAGAAGCTTTCTTT.

Here the CDR3 reads CSVEMTGRTQPQHF. For the CDR3, the DNA is TGCAGCGTTGAGATGACAGGGCGGACGCAGCCCCAGCATTTT. The V and J genes are TRBV29-1 and TRBJ1-5; 7 bases are shared with TRBD1. CDR3 length equals 14 residues. Germline V gene lookup returns CDR1 SQVTM and CDR2 ANQGSEA. The J segment lost 7 bases and the V segment lost 3 bases, leaving 9 bases of the junction unmatched.

V gene TRBV6-5 combines with J gene TRBJ1-2; D is unresolved. CDR1 and CDR2 (germline): MNHEY, SVGAGI. The CDR3 totals 13 residues. Trimming took off 4 bases at V and 7 bases at J, with 13 bases between the two ends. The CDR3 loop is CASSLTGQVGYTF. CDR3 nucleotides: TGTGCCAGCAGTTTAACCGGTCAAGTTGGCTACACCTTC.

The J gene is TRBJ2-7, the V gene TRBV6-5, with 14 bases that match TRBD2. Germline V gives CDR1 MNHEY, CDR2 SVGAGI. The CDR3 is 15 residues long. V lost 6 bases, J lost 6 bases, and 7 bases stayed unmatched. CDR3 sequence (DNA): TGTGCCAGCAGGCCAGGGACTAGCGGGGGCGGCGAGCAGTACTTC. Amino acids: CASRPGTSGGGEQYF.